This is a list of T cell receptor beta chains from one sample in a study of identical twins. Each CDR3 protein is one row after TCRdb ran MiXCR on the 5' RACE reads. Of under 900,000 distinct CDR3 sequences listed, roughly 18% are singletons. The same data also went into a second study, on T cells expressing NK-cell markers.

Sequenced: PBMCs. Every receptor here comes from a woman aged 18-29 years in good health. The CDR3 runs from the conserved cysteine through the conserved F or W. D genes are given only for firm matches. Size tells how often a clone was seen (once, few, many) or the class of an expanded clone, and some rows leave it out.

V gene	D gene	clone size	J gene	CDR3 DNA	CDR3 protein
TRBV12-3/TRBV12-4	NA	NA	TRBJ2-7	TGTGCCAGCAGTTTTCCACCGTTCGGGCAGAAGCAGTACTTC	CASSFPPFGQKQYF
TRBV29-1	NA	NA	TRBJ2-5	TGCAGCGTTGCCGCTCAGACGCAAGAGACCCAGTACTTC	CSVAAQTQETQYF
TRBV20-1	NA	few	TRBJ2-1	TGCAGTGCGGGCTGGGCGGGCTACTACAATGAGCAGTTCTTC	CSAGWAGYYNEQFF
TRBV19	NA	NA	TRBJ2-2	TGTGCCAGTAGTATTGGGGGTTTCGGGGAGCTGTTTTTT	CASSIGGFGELFF
TRBV20-1	NA	NA	TRBJ2-7	TGCAGTGCTAGTCCCCCGGGACCCTACGAGCAGTACTTC	CSASPPGPYEQYF
TRBV6-5	NA	few	TRBJ1-4	TGTGCCAGCAGTTCGGACGGACGTAATGAAAAACTGTTTTTT	CASSSDGRNEKLFF
TRBV19	NA	NA	TRBJ1-4	TGTGCCAGTAGTGGGCAGTATGAAAAACTGTTTTTT	CASSGQYEKLFF
TRBV5-1	TRBD2	few	TRBJ2-7	TGCGCCAGCAGCTGGGGGACTAGCGGGGCGGCCTTCTACGAGCAGTACTTC	CASSWGTSGAAFYEQYF
TRBV12-3/TRBV12-4	TRBD1	few	TRBJ2-2	TGTGCCAGCATCCCGGGGACAGCGAACACCGGGGAGCTGTTTTTT	CASIPGTANTGELFF
TRBV28	NA	few	TRBJ1-2	TGTGCCAGCAGTTTGTCCGGGTACGACGGCTACACCTTC	CASSLSGYDGYTF
TRBV12-3/TRBV12-4	NA	NA	TRBJ2-5	TGTGCCAGCAGGCCTAGCGCAAAGAGGGGAGAGACCCAGTACTTC	CASRPSAKRGETQYF
TRBV5-1	NA	NA	TRBJ1-2	TGCGCCAGCAGCTTGGGACAGACATCCTCCGGCTACACCTTC	CASSLGQTSSGYTF
TRBV20-1	NA	NA	TRBJ2-5	TGCAGTGCTAGTTACAGTGGGTACCAAGAGACCCAGTACTTC	CSASYSGYQETQYF